This T cell receptor beta chain originates from a study of monozygotic twins with inflammatory bowel disease. The germline gives CDR1 DFQATT, CDR2 SNEGSKA (reference sequence). This CDR3 comprises 16 residues. With no T cell sorting beforehand, total RNA was isolated from whole blood. UMIs were attached via template switching, each with a 6-nucleotide sample barcode. Each CDR3 protein gets one entry in TCRdb, which reprocessed the 5' RACE reads and gives no DNA. The table lists fewer than 200,000 distinct CDR3 sequences, with approximately 3% in the top ten. Study results and limitations: Patients with IBD had less TCRbeta diversity (inverse Simpson) than their healthy co-twins. Repertoire similarity matched across concordant and discordant twins, perhaps owing to limited power.

In regard to this clonotype: Its matching antigen is unknown.

This clonotype was sampled from a human donor with ulcerative colitis or Crohn's disease, or a healthy co-twin of an affected twin (not recorded which). The source material was blood. The rearrangement links TRBV20-1 to TRBJ2-4; the D call from TCRdb, TRBD2, cannot be confirmed without DNA. The CDR3 spells CSARILAGGYQNIQYF.